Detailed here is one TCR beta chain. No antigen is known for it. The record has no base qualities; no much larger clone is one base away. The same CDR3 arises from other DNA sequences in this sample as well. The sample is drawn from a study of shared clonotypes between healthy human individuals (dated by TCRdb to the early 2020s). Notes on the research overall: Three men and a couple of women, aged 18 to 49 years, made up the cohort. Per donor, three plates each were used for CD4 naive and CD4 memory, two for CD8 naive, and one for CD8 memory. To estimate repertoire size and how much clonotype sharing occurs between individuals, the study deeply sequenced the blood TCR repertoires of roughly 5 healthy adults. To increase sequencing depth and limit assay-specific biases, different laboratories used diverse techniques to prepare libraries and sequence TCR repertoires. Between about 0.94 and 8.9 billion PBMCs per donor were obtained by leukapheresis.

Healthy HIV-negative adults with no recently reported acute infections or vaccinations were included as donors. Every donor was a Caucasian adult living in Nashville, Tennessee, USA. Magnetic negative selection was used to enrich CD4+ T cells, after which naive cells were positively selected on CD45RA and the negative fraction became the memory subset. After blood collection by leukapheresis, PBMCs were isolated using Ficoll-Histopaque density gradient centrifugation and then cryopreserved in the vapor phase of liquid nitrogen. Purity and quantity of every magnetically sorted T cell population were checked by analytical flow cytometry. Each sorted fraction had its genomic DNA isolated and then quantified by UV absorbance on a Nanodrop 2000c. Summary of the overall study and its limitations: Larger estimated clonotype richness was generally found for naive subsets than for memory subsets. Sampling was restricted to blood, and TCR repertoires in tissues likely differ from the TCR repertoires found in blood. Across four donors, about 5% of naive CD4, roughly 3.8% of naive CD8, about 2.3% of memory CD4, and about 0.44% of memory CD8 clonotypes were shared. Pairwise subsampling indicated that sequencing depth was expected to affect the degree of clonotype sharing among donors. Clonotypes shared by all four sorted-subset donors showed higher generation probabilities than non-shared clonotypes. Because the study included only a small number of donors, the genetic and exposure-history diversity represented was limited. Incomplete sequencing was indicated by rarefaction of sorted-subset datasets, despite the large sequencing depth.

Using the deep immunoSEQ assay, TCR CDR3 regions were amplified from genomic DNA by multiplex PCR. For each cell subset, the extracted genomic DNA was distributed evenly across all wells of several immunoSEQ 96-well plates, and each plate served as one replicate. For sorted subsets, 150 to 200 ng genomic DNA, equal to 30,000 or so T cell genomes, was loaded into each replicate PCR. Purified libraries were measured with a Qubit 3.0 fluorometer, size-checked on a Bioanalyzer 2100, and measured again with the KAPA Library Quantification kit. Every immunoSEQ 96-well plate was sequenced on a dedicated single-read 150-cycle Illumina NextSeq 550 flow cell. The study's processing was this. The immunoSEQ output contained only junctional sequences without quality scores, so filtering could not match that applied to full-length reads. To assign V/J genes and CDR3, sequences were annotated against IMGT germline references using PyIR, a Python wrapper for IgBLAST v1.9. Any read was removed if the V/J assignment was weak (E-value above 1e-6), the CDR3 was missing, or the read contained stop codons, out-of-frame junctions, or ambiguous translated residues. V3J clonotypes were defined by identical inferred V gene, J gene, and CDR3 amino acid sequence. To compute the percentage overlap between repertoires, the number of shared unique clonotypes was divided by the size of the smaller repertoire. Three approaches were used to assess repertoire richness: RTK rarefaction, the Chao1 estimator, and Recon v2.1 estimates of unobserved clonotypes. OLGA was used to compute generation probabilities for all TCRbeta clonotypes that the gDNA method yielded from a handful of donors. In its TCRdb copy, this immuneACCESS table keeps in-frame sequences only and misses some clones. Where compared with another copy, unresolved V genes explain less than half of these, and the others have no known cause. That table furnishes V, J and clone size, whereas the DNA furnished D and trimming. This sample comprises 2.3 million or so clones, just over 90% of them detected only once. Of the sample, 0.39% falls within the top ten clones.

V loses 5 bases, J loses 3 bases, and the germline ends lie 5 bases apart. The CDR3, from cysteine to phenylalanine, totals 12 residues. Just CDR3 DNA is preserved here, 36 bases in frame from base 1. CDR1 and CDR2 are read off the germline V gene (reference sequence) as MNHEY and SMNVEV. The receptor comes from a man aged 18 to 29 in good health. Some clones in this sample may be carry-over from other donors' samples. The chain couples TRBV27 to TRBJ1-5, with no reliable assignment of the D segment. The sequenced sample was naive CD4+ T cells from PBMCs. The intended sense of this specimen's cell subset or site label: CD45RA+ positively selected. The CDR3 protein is CASSLLNQPQHF. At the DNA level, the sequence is TGTGCCAGCAGTCTCCTCAATCAGCCCCAGCATTTT.